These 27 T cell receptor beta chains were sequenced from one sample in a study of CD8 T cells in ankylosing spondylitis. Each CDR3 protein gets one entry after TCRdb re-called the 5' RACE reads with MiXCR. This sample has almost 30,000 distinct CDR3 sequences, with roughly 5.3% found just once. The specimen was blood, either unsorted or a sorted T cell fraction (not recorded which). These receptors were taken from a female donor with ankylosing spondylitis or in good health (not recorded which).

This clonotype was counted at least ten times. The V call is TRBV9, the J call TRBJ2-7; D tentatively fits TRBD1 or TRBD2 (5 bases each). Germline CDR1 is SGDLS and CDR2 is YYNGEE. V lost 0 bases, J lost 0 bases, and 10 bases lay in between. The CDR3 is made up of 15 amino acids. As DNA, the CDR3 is TGTGCCAGCAGCGTAGGACGGGGCTACTCCTACGAGCAGTACTTC. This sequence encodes CASSVGRGYSYEQYF.

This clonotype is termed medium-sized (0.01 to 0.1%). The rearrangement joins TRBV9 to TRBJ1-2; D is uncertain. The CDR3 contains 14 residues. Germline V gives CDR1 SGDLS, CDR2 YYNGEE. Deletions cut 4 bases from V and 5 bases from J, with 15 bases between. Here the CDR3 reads CASSPYPTEYGYTF. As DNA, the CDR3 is TGTGCCAGCAGCCCCTATCCAACCGAATATGGCTACACCTTC. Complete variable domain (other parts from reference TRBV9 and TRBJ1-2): DSGVTQTPKHLITATGQRVTLRCSPRSGDLSVYWYQQSLDQGLQFLIQYYNGEERAKGNILERFSAQQFPDLHSELNLSSLELGDSALYFCASSPYPTEYGYTFGSGTRLTVV.

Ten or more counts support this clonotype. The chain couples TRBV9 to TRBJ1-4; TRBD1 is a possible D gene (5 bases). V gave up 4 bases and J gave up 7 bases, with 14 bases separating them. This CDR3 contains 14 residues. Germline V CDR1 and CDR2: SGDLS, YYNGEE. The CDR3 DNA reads TGTGCCAGCAGCCCCGGCAGGGTGGGTGAAAAACTGTTTTTT. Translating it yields CASSPGRVGEKLFF. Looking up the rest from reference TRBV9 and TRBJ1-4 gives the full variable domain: DSGVTQTPKHLITATGQRVTLRCSPRSGDLSVYWYQQSLDQGLQFLIQYYNGEERAKGNILERFSAQQFPDLHSELNLSSLELGDSALYFCASSPGRVGEKLFFGSGTQLSVL.

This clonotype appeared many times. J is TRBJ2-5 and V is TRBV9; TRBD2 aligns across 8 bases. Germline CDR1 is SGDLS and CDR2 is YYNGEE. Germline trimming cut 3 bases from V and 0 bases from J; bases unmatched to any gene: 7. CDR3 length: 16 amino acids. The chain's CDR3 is CASSASAGANQETQYF. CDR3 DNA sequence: TGTGCCAGCAGCGCGTCAGCGGGGGCGAACCAAGAGACCCAGTACTTC.

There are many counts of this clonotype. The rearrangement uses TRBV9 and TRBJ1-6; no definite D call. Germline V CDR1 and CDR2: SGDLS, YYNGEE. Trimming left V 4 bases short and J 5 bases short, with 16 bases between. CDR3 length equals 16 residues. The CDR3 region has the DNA TGTGCCAGCAGCCCGGTCCCGTCGGCCCATAATTCACCCCTCCACTTT. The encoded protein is CASSPVPSAHNSPLHF.

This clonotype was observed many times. CDR3 in amino acids: CASSETSGVGETQYF. The CDR3 DNA follows: TGTGCCAGCAGCGAGACTAGCGGGGTGGGGGAGACCCAGTACTTC. J is TRBJ2-5 and V is TRBV9; the match to TRBD2 covers 11 bases. After removal of 3 bases from V and 5 bases from J, the junction contained 6 bases not matched to a gene. Germline-derived CDR1 and CDR2 are SGDLS and YYNGEE. The CDR3 contains 15 residues.

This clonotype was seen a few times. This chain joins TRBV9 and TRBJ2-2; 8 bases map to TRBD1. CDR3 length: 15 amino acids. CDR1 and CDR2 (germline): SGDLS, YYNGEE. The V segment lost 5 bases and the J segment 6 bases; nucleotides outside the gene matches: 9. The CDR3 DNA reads TGTGCCAGCAGGATCACAGGGGGAGGATCCGGGGAGCTGTTTTTT. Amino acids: CASRITGGGSGELFF. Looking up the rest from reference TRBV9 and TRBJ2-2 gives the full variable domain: DSGVTQTPKHLITATGQRVTLRCSPRSGDLSVYWYQQSLDQGLQFLIQYYNGEERAKGNILERFSAQQFPDLHSELNLSSLELGDSALYFCASRITGGGSGELFFGEGSRLTVL.

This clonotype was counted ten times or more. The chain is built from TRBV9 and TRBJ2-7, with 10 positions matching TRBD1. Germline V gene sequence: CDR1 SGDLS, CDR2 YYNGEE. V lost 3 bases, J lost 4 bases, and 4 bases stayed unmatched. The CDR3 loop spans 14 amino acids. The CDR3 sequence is CASSDRDRGYEQYF. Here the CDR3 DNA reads TGTGCCAGCAGCGACCGGGACAGGGGATACGAGCAGTACTTC.

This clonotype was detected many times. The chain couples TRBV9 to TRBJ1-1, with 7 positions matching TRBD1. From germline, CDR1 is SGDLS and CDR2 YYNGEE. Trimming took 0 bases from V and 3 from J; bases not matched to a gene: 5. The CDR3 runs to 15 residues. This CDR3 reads CASSVGRGMDTEAFF. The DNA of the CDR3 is TGTGCCAGCAGCGTAGGCAGGGGGATGGACACTGAAGCTTTCTTT.

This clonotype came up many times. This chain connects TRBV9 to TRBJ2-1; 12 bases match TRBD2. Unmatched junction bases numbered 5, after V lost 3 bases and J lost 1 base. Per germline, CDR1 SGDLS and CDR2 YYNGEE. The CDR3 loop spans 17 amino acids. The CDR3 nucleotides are TGTGCCAGCAGCGACCGACTAGCGGGGGTGTCCTACAATGAGCAGTTCTTC. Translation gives CASSDRLAGVSYNEQFF.

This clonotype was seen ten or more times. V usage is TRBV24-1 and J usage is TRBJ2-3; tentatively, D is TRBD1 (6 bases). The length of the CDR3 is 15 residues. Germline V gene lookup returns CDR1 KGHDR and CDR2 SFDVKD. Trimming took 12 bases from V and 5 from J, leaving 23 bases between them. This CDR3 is CAAFWSRGSEDTQYF. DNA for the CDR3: TGTGCCGCCTTTTGGAGCAGGGGCTCAGAAGATACGCAGTATTTT.

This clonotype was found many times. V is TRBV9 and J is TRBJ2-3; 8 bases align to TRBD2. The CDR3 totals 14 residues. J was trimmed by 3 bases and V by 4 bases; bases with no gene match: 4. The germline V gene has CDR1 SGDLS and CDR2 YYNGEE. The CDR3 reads CASSFQRGTDTQYF. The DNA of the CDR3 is TGTGCCAGCAGCTTCCAGCGGGGGACAGATACGCAGTATTTT.

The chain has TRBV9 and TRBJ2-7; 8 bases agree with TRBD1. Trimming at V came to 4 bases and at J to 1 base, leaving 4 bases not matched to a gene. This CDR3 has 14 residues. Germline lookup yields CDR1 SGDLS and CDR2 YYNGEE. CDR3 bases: TGTGCCAGCAGCCCCAACAGGGGGTCCTACGAGCAGTACTTC. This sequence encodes CASSPNRGSYEQYF.

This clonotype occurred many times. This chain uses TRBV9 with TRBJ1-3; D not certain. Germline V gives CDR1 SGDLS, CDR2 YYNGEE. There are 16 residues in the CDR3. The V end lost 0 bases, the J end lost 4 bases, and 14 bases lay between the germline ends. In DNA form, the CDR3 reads TGTGCCAGCAGCGTAGGTCAACGAGCGGGAGGAAACACCATATATTTT. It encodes CASSVGQRAGGNTIYF.

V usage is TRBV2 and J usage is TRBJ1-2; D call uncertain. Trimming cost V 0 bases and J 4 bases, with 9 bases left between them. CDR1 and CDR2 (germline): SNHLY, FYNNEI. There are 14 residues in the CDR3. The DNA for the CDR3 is TGTGCCAGCAGTGAAGCTTTACCTACCTATGGCTACACCTTC. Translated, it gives CASSEALPTYGYTF.

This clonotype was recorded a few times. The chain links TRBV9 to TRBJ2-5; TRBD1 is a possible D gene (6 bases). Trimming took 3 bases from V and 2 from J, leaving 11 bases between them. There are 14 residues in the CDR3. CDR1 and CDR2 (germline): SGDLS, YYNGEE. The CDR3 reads CASSEAQGQETQYF. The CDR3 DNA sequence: TGTGCCAGCAGCGAGGCCCAGGGGCAAGAGACCCAGTACTTC.

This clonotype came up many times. The CDR3 nucleotides read TGTGCCAGCAGCGTCGGTGGATTTTTCACCGGGGACTACTATGGCTACACCTTC. It yields the protein CASSVGGFFTGDYYGYTF. The V and J genes are TRBV9 and TRBJ1-2; possibly TRBD1 for D (5 bases). CDR1 and CDR2 from the germline V gene are SGDLS and YYNGEE. This CDR3 comprises 18 residues. V gave up 2 bases and J gave up 3 bases, with 23 bases separating them.

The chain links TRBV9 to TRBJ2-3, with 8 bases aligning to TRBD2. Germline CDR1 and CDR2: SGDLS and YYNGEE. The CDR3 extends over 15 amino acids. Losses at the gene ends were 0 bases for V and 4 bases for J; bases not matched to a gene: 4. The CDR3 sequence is CASSVVGGGPDTQYF. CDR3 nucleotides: TGTGCCAGCAGCGTAGTCGGGGGGGGACCAGATACGCAGTATTTT.

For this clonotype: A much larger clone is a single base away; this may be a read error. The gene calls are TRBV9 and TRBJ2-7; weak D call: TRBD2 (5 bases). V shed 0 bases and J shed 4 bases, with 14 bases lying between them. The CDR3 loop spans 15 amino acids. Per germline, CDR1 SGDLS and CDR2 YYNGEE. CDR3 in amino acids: CASSVADTRKYEQYF. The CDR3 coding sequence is TGTGCCAGCAGCGTAGCCGATACTAGGAAATACGAGCAGTACTTC.

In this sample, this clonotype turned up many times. DNA of the CDR3: TGTGCCAGCAGCCCCTCCGTGACTATGGATACCGGGGAGCTGTTTTTT. Its protein product is CASSPSVTMDTGELFF. The rearrangement joins TRBV9 to TRBJ2-2, with a possible D match to TRBD2 (5 bases). The V gene's germline CDR1 is SGDLS and CDR2 YYNGEE. V shed 4 bases and J shed 5 bases, with 18 bases lying between them. The CDR3 extends over 16 amino acids.

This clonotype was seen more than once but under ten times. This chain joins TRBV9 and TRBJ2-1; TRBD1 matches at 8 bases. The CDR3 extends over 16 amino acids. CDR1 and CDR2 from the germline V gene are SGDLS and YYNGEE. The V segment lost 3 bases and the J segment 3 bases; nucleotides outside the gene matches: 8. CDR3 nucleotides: TGTGCCAGCAGCGACAGGGGGGACAGGCTCTACAATGAGCAGTTCTTC. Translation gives CASSDRGDRLYNEQFF.

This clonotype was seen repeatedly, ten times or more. This CDR3 reads CASSAHKSRLAGVDPEQFF. For the CDR3, the DNA is TGTGCCAGCAGCGCCCATAAATCTAGACTAGCGGGGGTAGATCCTGAGCAGTTCTTC. The chain employs TRBV9 and TRBJ2-1, with TRBD2 identical over 12 bases. The length of the CDR3 is 19 residues. The germline CDR1 and CDR2 sequences are SGDLS and YYNGEE. The ends lost 3 bases at V and 9 bases at J; junction bases unmatched: 19.

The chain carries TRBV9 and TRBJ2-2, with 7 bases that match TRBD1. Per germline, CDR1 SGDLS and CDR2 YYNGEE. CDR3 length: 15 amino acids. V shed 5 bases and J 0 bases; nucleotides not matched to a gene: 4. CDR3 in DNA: TGTGCCAGCAGGAGAGGACAGGCGAACACCGGGGAGCTGTTTTTT. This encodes CASRRGQANTGELFF.

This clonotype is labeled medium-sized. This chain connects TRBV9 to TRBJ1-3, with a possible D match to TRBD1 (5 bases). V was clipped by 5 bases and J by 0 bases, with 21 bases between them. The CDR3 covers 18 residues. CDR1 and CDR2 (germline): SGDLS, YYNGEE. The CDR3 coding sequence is TGTGCCAGCAGTCGTACGGCACGGGACGGATACTCTGGAAACACCATATATTTT. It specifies CASSRTARDGYSGNTIYF.

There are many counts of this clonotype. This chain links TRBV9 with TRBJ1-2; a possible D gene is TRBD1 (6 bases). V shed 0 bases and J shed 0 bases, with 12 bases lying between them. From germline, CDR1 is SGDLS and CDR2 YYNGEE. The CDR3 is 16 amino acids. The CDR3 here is CASSVGPTGSNYGYTF. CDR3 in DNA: TGTGCCAGCAGCGTAGGTCCCACAGGGTCTAACTATGGCTACACCTTC. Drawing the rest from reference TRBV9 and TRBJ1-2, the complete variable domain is DSGVTQTPKHLITATGQRVTLRCSPRSGDLSVYWYQQSLDQGLQFLIQYYNGEERAKGNILERFSAQQFPDLHSELNLSSLELGDSALYFCASSVGPTGSNYGYTFGSGTRLTVV.

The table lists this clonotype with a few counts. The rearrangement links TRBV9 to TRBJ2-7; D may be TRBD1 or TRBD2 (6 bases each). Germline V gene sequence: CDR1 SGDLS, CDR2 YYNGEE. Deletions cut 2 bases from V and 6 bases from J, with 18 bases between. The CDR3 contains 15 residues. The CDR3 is CASSVGGQVEGEQYF. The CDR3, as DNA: TGTGCCAGCAGCGTGGGGGGCCAAGTCGAGGGCGAGCAGTACTTC.

The CDR3 DNA follows: TGTGCCAGCAGCGTGGGGCCAGGGGTTAATTCACCCCTCCACTTT. This gives the protein CASSVGPGVNSPLHF. The V gene is TRBV9, the J gene TRBJ1-6; possibly TRBD1 for D (6 bases). With 2 bases removed from V and 6 bases from J, the gap between germline ends came to 12 bases. Germline CDR1 is SGDLS and CDR2 is YYNGEE. The CDR3 spans 15 residues.